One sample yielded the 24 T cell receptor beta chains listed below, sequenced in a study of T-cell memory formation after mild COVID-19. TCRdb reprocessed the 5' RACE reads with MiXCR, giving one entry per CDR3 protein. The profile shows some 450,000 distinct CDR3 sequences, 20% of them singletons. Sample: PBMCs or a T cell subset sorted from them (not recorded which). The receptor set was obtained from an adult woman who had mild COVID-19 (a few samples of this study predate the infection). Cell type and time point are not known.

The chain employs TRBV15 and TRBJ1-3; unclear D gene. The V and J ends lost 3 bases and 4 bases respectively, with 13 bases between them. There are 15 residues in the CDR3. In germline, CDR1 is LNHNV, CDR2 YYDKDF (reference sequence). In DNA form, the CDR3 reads TGTGCCACCAGCAGGGGCCAAGGGTCCGGAAACACCATATATTTT. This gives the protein CATSRGQGSGNTIYF.

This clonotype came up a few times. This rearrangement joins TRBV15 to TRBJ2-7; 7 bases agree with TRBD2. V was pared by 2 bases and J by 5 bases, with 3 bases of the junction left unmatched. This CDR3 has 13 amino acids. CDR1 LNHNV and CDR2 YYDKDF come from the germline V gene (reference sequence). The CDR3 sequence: CATSRWSGNEQYF. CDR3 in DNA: TGTGCCACCAGCAGATGGAGCGGGAACGAGCAGTACTTC.

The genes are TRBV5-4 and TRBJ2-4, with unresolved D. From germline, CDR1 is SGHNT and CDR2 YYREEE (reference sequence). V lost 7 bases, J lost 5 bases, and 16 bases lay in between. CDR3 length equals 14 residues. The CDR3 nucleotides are TGTGCCAGCCAGCAGCTCCCTTGGGAAAACATTCAGTACTTC. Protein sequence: CASQQLPWENIQYF.

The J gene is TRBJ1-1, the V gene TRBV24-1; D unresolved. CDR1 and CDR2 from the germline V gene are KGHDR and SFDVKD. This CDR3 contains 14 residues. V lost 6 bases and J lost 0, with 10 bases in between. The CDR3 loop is CATSKGTLNTEAFF. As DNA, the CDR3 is TGTGCCACCAGTAAGGGCACTTTGAACACTGAAGCTTTCTTT.

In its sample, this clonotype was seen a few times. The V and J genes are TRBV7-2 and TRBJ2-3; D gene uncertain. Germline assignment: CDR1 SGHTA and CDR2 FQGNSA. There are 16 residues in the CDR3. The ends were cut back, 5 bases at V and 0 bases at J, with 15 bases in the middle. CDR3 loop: CASSPLVYRSTDTQYF. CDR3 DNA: TGTGCCAGCAGCCCATTAGTTTACCGGAGCACAGATACGCAGTATTTT.

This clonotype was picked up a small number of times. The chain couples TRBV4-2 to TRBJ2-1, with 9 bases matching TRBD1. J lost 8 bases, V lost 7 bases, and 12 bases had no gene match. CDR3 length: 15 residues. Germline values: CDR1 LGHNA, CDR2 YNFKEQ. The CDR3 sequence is CASKFSGTGFDEQFF. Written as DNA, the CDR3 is TGTGCCAGCAAATTCTCCGGGACAGGGTTTGATGAGCAGTTCTTC.

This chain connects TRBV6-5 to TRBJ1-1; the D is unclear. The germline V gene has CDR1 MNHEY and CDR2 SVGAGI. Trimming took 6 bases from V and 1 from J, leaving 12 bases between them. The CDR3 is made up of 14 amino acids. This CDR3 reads CASRPQAKNTEAFF. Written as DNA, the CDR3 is TGTGCCAGCAGACCTCAGGCAAAGAACACTGAAGCTTTCTTT.

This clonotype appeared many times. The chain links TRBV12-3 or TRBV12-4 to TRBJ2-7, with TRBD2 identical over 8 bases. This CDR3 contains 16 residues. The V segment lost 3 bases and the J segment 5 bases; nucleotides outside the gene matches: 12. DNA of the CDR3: TGTGCCAGCAGTTTTCTAGCGGGCGGGGGTGGAAACGAGCAGTACTTC. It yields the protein CASSFLAGGGGNEQYF.

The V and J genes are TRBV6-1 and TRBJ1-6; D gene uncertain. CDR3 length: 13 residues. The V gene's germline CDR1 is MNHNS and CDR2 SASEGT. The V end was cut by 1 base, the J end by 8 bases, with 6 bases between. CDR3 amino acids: CASSEGVDSPLHF. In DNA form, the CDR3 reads TGTGCCAGCAGTGAAGGTGTCGATTCACCCCTCCACTTT.

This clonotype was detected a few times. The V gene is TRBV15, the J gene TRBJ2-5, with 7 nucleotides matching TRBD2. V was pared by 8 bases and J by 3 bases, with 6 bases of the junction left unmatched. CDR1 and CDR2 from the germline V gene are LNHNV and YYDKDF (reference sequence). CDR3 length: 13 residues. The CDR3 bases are TGTGCCACCGCCTGGGGGGGGAAAGAGACCCAGTACTTC. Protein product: CATAWGGKETQYF.

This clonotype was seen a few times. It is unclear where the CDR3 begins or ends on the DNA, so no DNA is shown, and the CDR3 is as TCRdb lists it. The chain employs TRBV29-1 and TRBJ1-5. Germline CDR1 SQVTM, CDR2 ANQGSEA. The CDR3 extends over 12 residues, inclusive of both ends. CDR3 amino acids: CSVEVAVGTRHF.

CDR3 sequence: CASTPSGPETQYF. CDR3 nucleotides: TGTGCCAGCACCCCATCAGGGCCGGAGACCCAGTACTTC. V and J are TRBV3-1 and TRBJ2-5; possible D gene TRBD1, 5 bases. The V gene lost 7 bases and the J gene lost 5 bases, with 14 bases spanning the gap. Germline V gives CDR1 LGHDT, CDR2 YNNKEL (reference sequence). This CDR3 contains 13 residues.

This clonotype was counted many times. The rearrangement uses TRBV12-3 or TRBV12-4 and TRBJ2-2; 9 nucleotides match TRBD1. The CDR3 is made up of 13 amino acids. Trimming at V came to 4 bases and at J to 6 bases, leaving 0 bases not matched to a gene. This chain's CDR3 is CASSWTGAGELFF. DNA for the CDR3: TGTGCCAGCAGTTGGACAGGGGCCGGGGAGCTGTTTTTT.

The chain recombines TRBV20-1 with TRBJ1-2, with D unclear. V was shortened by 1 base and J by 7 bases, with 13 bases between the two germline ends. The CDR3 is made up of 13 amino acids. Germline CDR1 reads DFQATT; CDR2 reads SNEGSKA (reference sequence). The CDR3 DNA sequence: TGCAGTGCTAGAGGCGGGAGGGCTAGTGGCTACACCTTC. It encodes CSARGGRASGYTF.

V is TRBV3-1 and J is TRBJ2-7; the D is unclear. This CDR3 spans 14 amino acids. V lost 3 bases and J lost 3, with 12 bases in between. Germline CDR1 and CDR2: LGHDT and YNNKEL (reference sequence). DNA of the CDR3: TGTGCCAGCAGCCAGCGGCGTACCCTCTACGAGCAGTACTTC. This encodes CASSQRRTLYEQYF.

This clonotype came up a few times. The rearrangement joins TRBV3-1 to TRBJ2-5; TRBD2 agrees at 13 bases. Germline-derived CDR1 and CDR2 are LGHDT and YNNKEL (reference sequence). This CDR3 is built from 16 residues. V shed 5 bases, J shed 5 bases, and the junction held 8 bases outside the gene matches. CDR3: CASSELAGGPGETQYF. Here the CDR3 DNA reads TGTGCCAGCAGCGAACTAGCGGGGGGGCCGGGGGAGACCCAGTACTTC.

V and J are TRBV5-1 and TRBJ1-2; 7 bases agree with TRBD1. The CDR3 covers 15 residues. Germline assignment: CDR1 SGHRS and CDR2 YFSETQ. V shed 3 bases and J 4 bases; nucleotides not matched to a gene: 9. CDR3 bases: TGCGCCAGCAGCTCTTCAGGACAGGCGGTCTATGGCTACACCTTC. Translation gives CASSSSGQAVYGYTF.

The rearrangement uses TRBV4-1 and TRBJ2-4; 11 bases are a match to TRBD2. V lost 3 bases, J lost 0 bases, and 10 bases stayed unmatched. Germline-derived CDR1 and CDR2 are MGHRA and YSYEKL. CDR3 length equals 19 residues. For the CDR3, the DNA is TGCGCCAGCAGCCACCCTAGGACTAGCGGGCCACTAGCCAAAAACATTCAGTACTTC. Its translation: CASSHPRTSGPLAKNIQYF.

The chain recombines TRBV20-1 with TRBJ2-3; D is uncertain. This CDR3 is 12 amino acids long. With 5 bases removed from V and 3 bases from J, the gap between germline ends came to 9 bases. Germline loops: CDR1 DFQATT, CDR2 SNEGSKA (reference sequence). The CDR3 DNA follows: TGCAGTGCTGGAACCCGGACAGATACGCAGTATTTT. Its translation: CSAGTRTDTQYF.

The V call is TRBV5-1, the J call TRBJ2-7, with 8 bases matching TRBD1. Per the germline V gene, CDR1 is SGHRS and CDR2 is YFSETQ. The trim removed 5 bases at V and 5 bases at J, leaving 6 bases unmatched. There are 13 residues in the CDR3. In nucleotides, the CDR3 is TGCGCCAGCAGACTGACAGGGGTGGACGAGCAGTACTTC. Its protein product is CASRLTGVDEQYF.

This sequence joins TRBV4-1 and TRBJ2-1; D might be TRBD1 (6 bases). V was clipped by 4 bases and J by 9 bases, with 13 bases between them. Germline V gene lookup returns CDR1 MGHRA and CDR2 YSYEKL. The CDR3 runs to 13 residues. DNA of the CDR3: TGCGCCAGCAGCCCCCCGCTAGGGGGTGAGCAGTTCTTC. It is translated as CASSPPLGGEQFF.

CDR3 loop: CASSFGGQGMRDYGYTF. CDR3 DNA sequence: TGTGCCAGCAGCTTCGGAGGACAGGGTATGAGGGACTATGGCTACACCTTC. The V and J genes are TRBV7-9 and TRBJ1-2; 8 positions agree with TRBD1. Trimming removed 3 bases from V and 3 bases from J; junction bases left unmatched: 12. This CDR3 has 17 amino acids. CDR1 is SEHNR and CDR2 is FQNEAQ in the germline V gene (reference sequence).

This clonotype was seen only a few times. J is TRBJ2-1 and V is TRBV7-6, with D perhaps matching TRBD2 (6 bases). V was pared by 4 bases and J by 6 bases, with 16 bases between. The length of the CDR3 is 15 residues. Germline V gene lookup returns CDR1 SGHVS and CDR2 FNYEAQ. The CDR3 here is CASSSAGSVGNEQFF. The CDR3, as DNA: TGTGCCAGCAGCTCCGCCGGGAGCGTTGGCAATGAGCAGTTCTTC.

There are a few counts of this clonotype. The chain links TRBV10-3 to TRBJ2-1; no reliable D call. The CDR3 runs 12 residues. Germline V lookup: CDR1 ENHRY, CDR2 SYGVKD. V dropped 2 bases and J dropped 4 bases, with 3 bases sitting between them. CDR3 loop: CAISEPYNEQFF. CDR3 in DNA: TGTGCCATCAGTGAGCCGTACAATGAGCAGTTCTTC.